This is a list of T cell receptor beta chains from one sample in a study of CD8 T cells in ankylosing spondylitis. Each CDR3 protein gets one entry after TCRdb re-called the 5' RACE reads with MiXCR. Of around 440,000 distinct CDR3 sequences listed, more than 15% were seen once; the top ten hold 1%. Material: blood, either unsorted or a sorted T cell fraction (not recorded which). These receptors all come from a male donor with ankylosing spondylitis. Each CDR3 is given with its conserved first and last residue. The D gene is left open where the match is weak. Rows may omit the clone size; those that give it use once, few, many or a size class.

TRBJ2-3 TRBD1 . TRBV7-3 TGTGCCAGCAGCACACGGGGACAGGGAACGCAGTATTTT CASSTRGQGTQYF
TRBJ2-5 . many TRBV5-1 TGCGCCAGCAGCTCGAGAGCTTCGACGGTGTTGGGCCAAGAGACCCAGTACTTC CASSSRASTVLGQETQYF
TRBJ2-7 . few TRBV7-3 TGTGCCAGCAGCTTGGGGCCCCACTACGAGCAGTACTTC CASSLGPHYEQYF
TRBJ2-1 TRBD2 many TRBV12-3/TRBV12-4 TGTGCCAGCAGGGGTACCGGGCTAGCGGAGAATGAGCAGTTCTTC CASRGTGLAENEQFF
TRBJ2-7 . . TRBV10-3 TGTGCCATCAGTGAGGGGCCGGGATACTACGAGCAGTACTTC CAISEGPGYYEQYF
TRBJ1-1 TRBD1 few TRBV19 TGTGCCAGTAGTTTTCGGACAGGGGGTGGCACTGAAGCTTTCTTT CASSFRTGGGTEAFF
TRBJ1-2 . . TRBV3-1 TGTGCCAGCAGCCAAAATCAGGGCGGGTATGGCTACACCTTC CASSQNQGGYGYTF
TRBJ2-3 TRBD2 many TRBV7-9 TGTGCCAGCAGCCTGGGACTAGCGGGAGGTGCAGATACGCAGTATTTT CASSLGLAGGADTQYF
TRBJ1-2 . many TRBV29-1 TGCAGCGTTGTGGACGGATCTCTTTTGCGGGGCTACACCTTC CSVVDGSLLRGYTF
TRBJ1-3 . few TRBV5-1 TGCGCCAGCAGCAGCTGGGACCCCTCTGGAAACACCATATATTTT CASSSWDPSGNTIYF
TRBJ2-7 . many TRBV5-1 TGCGCCAGCGGGGACGGTAGCGCCTCCTACGAGCAGTACTTC CASGDGSASYEQYF
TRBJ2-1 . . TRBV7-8 TGTGCCAGCAGCTTCCCCCATCGACAAAATGAGCAGTTCTTC CASSFPHRQNEQFF
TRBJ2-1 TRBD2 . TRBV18 TGTGCCAGCTCACCGGACTATCTAGCGGGGCGGGAGCAGTTCTTC CASSPDYLAGREQFF
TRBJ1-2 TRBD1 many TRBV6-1 TGTGCCAGCAACCCGGGACAGGGGGTTTTTGGCTACACCTTC CASNPGQGVFGYTF
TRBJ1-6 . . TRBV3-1 TGTGCCAGCAGCCCCGCTACAGCGCCTAATTCACCCCTCCACTTT CASSPATAPNSPLHF